Here is one TCR beta chain with its context. This specimen belongs to a study of blood T cells in healthy people across ages. Then a second PCR, running roughly 7 to 12 cycles, was carried out with a sample-barcoded 5' primer and a J-beta primer mix. TCRdb reprocessed the 5' RACE reads via MiXCR and lists one record per CDR3 protein. The sample lists roughly 800,000 distinct CDR3 sequences, around 25% occurring once. In germline, CDR1 is KGHDR, CDR2 SFDVKD. The CDR3 consists of 14 residues. The ends lost 9 bases at V and 2 bases at J; junction bases unmatched: 5. These sequences were also reported in another study, on T cells of mothers and their children. As that study records: A slight, non-significant increase in overlap was found for related mother-child pairs relative to unrelated pairs.

The J gene is TRBJ2-1, the V gene TRBV24-1, with TRBD1 matching over 8 bases. The receptor was isolated from a boy younger than 18 in good health. The sequenced sample consisted of blood. This chain's CDR3 is CATQGGQAYNEQFF. In DNA, the CDR3 is TGTGCCACCCAGGGGGGACAGGCCTACAATGAGCAGTTCTTC.